This T cell receptor beta chain came from a study of cytomegalovirus exposure and HLA in healthy donors. Study-level findings and limits: Among TCR beta chains of equal frequency, HLA-associated ones were more clonally expanded in a later analysis.

PCR employed 60 Vbeta and 13 Jbeta primers. Sequencing was performed with immunoSEQ multiplex PCR; in TCRdb, only in-frame clones are kept and a portion is missing. The table records 150,000 or so clones, 75% to 90% of them present only once. As to this clone: What it binds is unknown.

This sequence originates from a woman between 18 and 29 years old in good health and CMV-seronegative. Source material: PBMCs.

The DNA of the CDR3 is TGTGCCTGGAGTCCCCCGGGGGGCCGAGCCAATGAAAAACTGTTTTTT. Encoded protein: CAWSPPGGRANEKLFF. The J gene is TRBJ1-4, the V gene TRBV30; a weak D match, TRBD1 (6 bases). CDR3 length: 16 residues. Germline lookup yields CDR1 GTSNPN and CDR2 SVGIG (reference sequence). The germline V and J ends were trimmed by 2 bases and 5 bases, with 18 bases remaining between them.